Shown below are 24 T cell receptor beta chains from a single sample sequenced in a study of shared clonotypes between healthy human individuals. Generated by immunoSEQ multiplex PCR, the TCRdb table keeps only in-frame clones and is missing some. The sample has roughly 2.5 million clones, around nine tenths seen once. The specimen was naive CD4+ T cells sorted from blood. Specified subset: CD45RA+ positively selected. The source is a man between 18 and 29 years old in good health.

The CDR3 region is CASSDWTLPSDTQYF. CDR3 nucleotides: TGTGCCAGCAGTGACTGGACACTTCCGTCAGATACGCAGTATTTT. The chain joins TRBV2 to TRBJ2-3, with D perhaps TRBD1 (5 bases). Between the trimmed V and J ends, which lost 3 bases and 4 bases, there was a span of 14 bases. The CDR3 runs 15 residues. Looked up from germline, CDR1 is SNHLY and CDR2 is FYNNEI. The variable domain in full, with the rest retrieved from reference TRBV2 and TRBJ2-3, is EPEVTQTPSHQVTQMGQEVILRCVPISNHLYFYWYRQILGQKVEFLVSFYNNEISEKSEIFDDQFSVERPDGSNFTLKIRSTKLEDSAMYFCASSDWTLPSDTQYFGPGTRLTVL.

The genes are TRBV30 and TRBJ1-2; possibly TRBD1 for D (5 bases). CDR1 is GTSNPN, CDR2 SVGIG, per germline (reference sequence). This CDR3 spans 15 amino acids. Trimming removed 3 bases at V and 0 bases at J, with 14 bases between. The CDR3 is CAWSSVRGTNYGYTF. The CDR3 DNA follows: TGTGCCTGGAGCTCCGTGAGGGGAACTAACTATGGCTACACCTTC.

The chain joins TRBV30 to TRBJ1-2; 7 bases map to TRBD1. This CDR3 is built from 17 residues. Germline CDR1 GTSNPN, CDR2 SVGIG (reference sequence). The V and J ends lost 3 bases and 4 bases, in that order; junction bases with no gene match: 17. The chain's CDR3 is CAWSLSRTGTWAYGYTF. CDR3 DNA: TGTGCCTGGAGCCTATCTCGGACAGGAACCTGGGCCTATGGCTACACCTTC.

This clone was seen once. The chain combines TRBV6-6 with TRBJ1-6; D perhaps matches TRBD1 (5 bases). This CDR3 comprises 15 residues. The V and J ends lost 5 bases and 10 bases respectively, with 18 bases between them. CDR1 and CDR2 from the germline V gene are MNHNY and SVGAGI (reference sequence). The CDR3 protein is CASSPQWGNQSPLHF. The CDR3 DNA reads as TGTGCCAGCAGTCCTCAATGGGGGAACCAATCACCCCTCCACTTT.

The rearrangement joins TRBV29-1 to TRBJ2-7, with 10 bases aligning to TRBD2. This CDR3 has 13 amino acids. V trimming: 4 bases; J trimming: 2 bases; junction bases outside the gene matches: 2. Germline lookup yields CDR1 SQVTM and CDR2 ANQGSEA. CDR3 protein: CSVALAGTYEQYF. The CDR3 coding sequence is TGCAGCGTTGCACTAGCGGGGACCTACGAGCAGTACTTC.

The gene calls are TRBV4-1 and TRBJ1-1; D call uncertain. The length of the CDR3 is 12 residues. V gave up 1 base and J gave up 5 bases, with 5 bases separating them. Germline loops: CDR1 MGHRA, CDR2 YSYEKL. CDR3 sequence (DNA): TGCGCCAGCAGCCAAGGACGAACTGAAGCTTTCTTT. It yields the protein CASSQGRTEAFF.

The rearrangement joins TRBV15 to TRBJ2-1; possibly TRBD2 for D (6 bases). V was shortened by 5 bases and J by 7 bases, with 21 bases between the two germline ends. Looked up from germline, CDR1 is LNHNV and CDR2 is YYDKDF (reference sequence). CDR3 length equals 16 residues. CDR3 amino acids: CATSPPGGLRRNEQFF. The CDR3 nucleotides read TGTGCCACCAGCCCTCCTGGGGGACTCCGCAGGAATGAGCAGTTCTTC.

The rearrangement links TRBV2 to TRBJ2-5; 7 bases fit TRBD1. J was trimmed by 4 bases and V by 11 bases; bases with no gene match: 13. This CDR3 has 14 residues. In germline, CDR1 is SNHLY, CDR2 FYNNEI. As DNA, the CDR3 is TGTGCCGTTCGGGACAGCCCGAGGGCAGAGACCCAGTACTTC. Residues: CAVRDSPRAETQYF.

The chain couples TRBV5-1 to TRBJ1-4; D is possibly TRBD1 (5 bases). Between the trimmed V and J ends, which lost 0 bases and 8 bases, there was a span of 14 bases. The CDR3 loop spans 15 amino acids. CDR1 SGHRS and CDR2 YFSETQ come from the germline V gene. CDR3 DNA sequence: TGCGCCAGCAGCTTGGGAGGGGACTACAGGGAAAAACTGTTTTTT. Encoded protein: CASSLGGDYREKLFF.

The chain employs TRBV2 and TRBJ2-3; 13 bases align to TRBD2. CDR3 length equals 16 residues. Germline V gene sequence: CDR1 SNHLY, CDR2 FYNNEI. Trimming cost V 6 bases and J 4 bases; bases outside gene matches: 7. This CDR3 is CASRIRLAGGPDTQYF. In DNA, the CDR3 is TGTGCCAGCAGGATACGACTAGCGGGGGGCCCAGATACGCAGTATTTT.

The chain carries TRBV28 and TRBJ1-2; TRBD1 agrees at 12 bases. The CDR3 is 14 amino acids. Germline CDR1 MDHEN, CDR2 SYDVKM. With 6 bases clipped from V and 7 bases from J, the junction kept 6 bases outside the gene matches. The CDR3: CASSPRDRGLGYTF. In DNA, the CDR3 is TGTGCCAGCAGCCCACGGGACAGGGGGCTTGGCTACACCTTC.

This clone was observed a handful of times. The chain carries TRBV6-6 and TRBJ1-1; possibly TRBD1 for D (6 bases). This CDR3 contains 13 residues. Trimming shortened V by 8 bases and J by 1 base, and 11 bases separated the two germline ends. Germline V gene data show CDR1 as MNHNY and CDR2 as SVGAGI (reference sequence). CDR3 protein: CASLTGPNTEAFF. The CDR3 nucleotides are TGTGCCAGCTTAACAGGGCCGAACACTGAAGCTTTCTTT.

The rearrangement uses TRBV27 and TRBJ1-2; 10 bases line up with TRBD1. The J segment lost 5 bases and the V segment lost 3 bases, leaving 9 bases of the junction unmatched. In germline, CDR1 is MNHEY, CDR2 SMNVEV (reference sequence). This CDR3 spans 16 amino acids. The CDR3 loop reads CASSLFGDRGPYGYTF. CDR3 nucleotides: TGTGCCAGCAGTTTGTTTGGGGACAGGGGCCCTTATGGCTACACCTTC.

The V call is TRBV6-1, the J call TRBJ2-1; the match to TRBD2 covers 7 bases. Germline CDR1 reads MNHNS; CDR2 reads SASEGT. V gave up 2 bases and J gave up 3 bases; unmatched junction bases: 10. This CDR3 has 17 residues. This CDR3 is CASSEMKGGGLYNEQFF. The CDR3 DNA reads as TGTGCCAGCAGTGAAATGAAGGGCGGGGGACTCTACAATGAGCAGTTCTTC.

Of note for this clone: This sample also contains other DNA sequences that code for the same CDR3. The rearrangement uses TRBV6-5 and TRBJ1-5; D remains ambiguous. Germline CDR1 MNHEY, CDR2 SVGAGI. Trimming shortened V by 5 bases and J by 0 bases, and 11 bases separated the two germline ends. CDR3 length: 15 residues. CDR3 loop: CASSLNSYSNQPQHF. CDR3 DNA sequence: TGTGCCAGCAGTCTCAACTCCTATAGCAATCAGCCCCAGCATTTT.

The rearrangement joins TRBV6-4 to TRBJ1-5, with D possibly TRBD1 on 6 matching bases. The CDR3 loop spans 16 amino acids. Trimming left V 4 bases short and J 4 bases short, with 17 bases between. CDR1 is MRHNA, CDR2 SNTAGT, per germline. The CDR3 is CASSAIQGASNQPQHF. DNA for the CDR3: TGTGCCAGCAGTGCGATACAGGGAGCCTCTAATCAGCCCCAGCATTTT.

This chain links TRBV2 with TRBJ2-7; either TRBD1 or TRBD2 may supply D (5 bases each). The CDR3 runs to 13 residues. V lost 7 bases to trimming and J lost 2 bases, with 12 bases between them. Per the germline V gene, CDR1 is SNHLY and CDR2 is FYNNEI. The CDR3 sequence is CASKAGRTYEQYF. Written as DNA, the CDR3 is TGTGCCAGCAAGGCAGGGAGAACCTACGAGCAGTACTTC.

This clone appeared a single time. This rearrangement joins TRBV7-9 to TRBJ2-1; unclear D gene. V was clipped by 5 bases and J by 5 bases, with 19 bases between them. The CDR3 is made up of 16 amino acids. The germline V gene has CDR1 SEHNR and CDR2 FQNEAQ (reference sequence). CDR3 loop: CASSRSLVNVNNEQFF. The CDR3 coding sequence is TGTGCCAGCAGCCGTTCTTTAGTAAATGTTAACAATGAGCAGTTCTTC.

The chain couples TRBV28 to TRBJ2-3, with 8 bases identical to TRBD2. V was pared by 6 bases and J by 6 bases, with 8 bases of the junction left unmatched. Germline V CDR1 and CDR2: MDHEN, SYDVKM. The CDR3 length is 14 residues. CDR3 DNA sequence: TGTGCCAGCAGCCGGGCCGGGAGGGCGGATACGCAGTATTTT. It codes for CASSRAGRADTQYF.

The chain couples TRBV5-1 to TRBJ2-1, with a possible D match to TRBD1 (5 bases). This CDR3 comprises 15 residues. Trimming left V 0 bases short and J 4 bases short, with 11 bases between. The germline V gene has CDR1 SGHRS and CDR2 YFSETQ. The CDR3 DNA follows: TGCGCCAGCAGCTTGGGAGTACAGGTGTACAATGAGCAGTTCTTC. Residues: CASSLGVQVYNEQFF.

V and J are TRBV4-3 and TRBJ2-3, with D perhaps TRBD2 (5 bases). This CDR3 comprises 15 residues. V lost 1 base and J 1 base, leaving 9 bases between the germline ends. CDR1 LGHNA and CDR2 YSLEER come from the germline V gene. The CDR3 DNA sequence: TGCGCCAGCAGCCAAGGGACTGGACGCACAGATACGCAGTATTTT. Its translation: CASSQGTGRTDTQYF.

The rearrangement joins TRBV10-3 to TRBJ2-1; D remains ambiguous. The CDR3 extends over 11 amino acids. In germline, CDR1 is ENHRY, CDR2 SYGVKD. The V end was cut by 5 bases, the J end by 5 bases, with 4 bases between. The CDR3 bases are TGTGCCATCAGTAGTGACAATGAGCAGTTCTTC. Amino acid sequence: CAISSDNEQFF.

The J gene is TRBJ1-1, the V gene TRBV5-1; D perhaps matches TRBD1 (6 bases). The V and J ends lost 4 bases and 1 base respectively, with 11 bases between them. Per germline, CDR1 SGHRS and CDR2 YFSETQ. CDR3 length: 14 residues. The DNA for the CDR3 is TGCGCCAGCAGCGCCCGGGACAAGAACACTGAAGCTTTCTTT. Translating it yields CASSARDKNTEAFF.

The J gene is TRBJ1-4, the V gene TRBV7-2, with D perhaps matching TRBD1 (6 bases). Germline V lookup: CDR1 SGHTA, CDR2 FQGNSA. Trimming took off 6 bases at V and 7 bases at J, with 15 bases between the two ends. CDR3 length equals 14 residues. As DNA, the CDR3 is TGTGCCAGCAGTCATGGGGGGGCAGGTGAAAAACTGTTTTTT. Protein: CASSHGGAGEKLFF.